Described below is a single T cell receptor (beta chain) sequence and its context. Its antigen is currently unknown. This sample is drawn from a study of shared clonotypes between healthy human individuals. Study-wide background: Three plates each covered CD4 naive and memory; CD8 naive two, CD8 memory one.

The study's findings and limits: Sharing across four donors was highest in naive CD4 (approximately 5%) and lowest in memory CD8 (about 0.4%). Relative to their counterparts shared across all four donors, non-shared clonotypes exhibited diminished generation probabilities.

From germline, CDR1 is SEHNR and CDR2 FQNEAQ (reference sequence). Trimming stripped 0 bases from V and 5 bases from J, with 14 bases between. The CDR3 has 16 residues. Original processing notes: There were no quality scores in the junction-only immunoSEQ sequences, so filtering differed. Using immunoSEQ multiplex PCR, the repertoire was profiled, and TCRdb retains in-frame clones only, with some absent. For V, J and clone size, that table is used; D and trimming come from the DNA. The sample includes millions of clones, 90% to 95% of them seen just once. The receptor was derived from a man aged 18 to 29 in good health. Source material: naive CD4+ T cells sorted from blood. Specified subset: CD45RA+ positively selected. This chain uses TRBV7-9 with TRBJ2-1, with a possible D match to TRBD1 (6 bases). CDR3 sequence: CASSLARAGANNEQFF. The DNA for the CDR3 is TGTGCCAGCAGCTTAGCGAGGGCAGGGGCCAACAATGAGCAGTTCTTC. The full variable domain, rest sourced from reference TRBV7-9 and TRBJ2-1, is DTGVSQNPRHKITKRGQNVTFRCDPISEHNRLYWYRQTLGQGPEFLTYFQNEAQLEKSRLLSDRFSAERPKGSFSTLEIQRTEQGDSAMYLCASSLARAGANNEQFFGPGTRLTVL.